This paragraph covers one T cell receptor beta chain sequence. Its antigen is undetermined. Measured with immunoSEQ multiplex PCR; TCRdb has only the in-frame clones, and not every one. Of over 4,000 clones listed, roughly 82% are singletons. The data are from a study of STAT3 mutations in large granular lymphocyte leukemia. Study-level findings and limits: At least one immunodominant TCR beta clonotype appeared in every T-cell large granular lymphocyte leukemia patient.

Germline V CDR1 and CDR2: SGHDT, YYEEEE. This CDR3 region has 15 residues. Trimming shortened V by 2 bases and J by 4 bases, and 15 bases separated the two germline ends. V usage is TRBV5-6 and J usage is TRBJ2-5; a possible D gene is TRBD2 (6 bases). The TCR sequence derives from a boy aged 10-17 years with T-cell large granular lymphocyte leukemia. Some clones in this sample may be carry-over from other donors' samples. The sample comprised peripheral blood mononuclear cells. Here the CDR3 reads CASSFRALGGETQYF. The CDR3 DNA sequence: TGTGCCAGCAGCTTTCGCGCCTTGGGGGGAGAGACCCAGTACTTC.